The rows below give T cell receptor beta chains drawn from one sample of a study of cytomegalovirus exposure and HLA in healthy donors. Profiled with immunoSEQ multiplex PCR; TCRdb holds only in-frame clones, not every one. The sample shows 150,000 to 200,000 clones, 60% to 80% of them seen only once. Sequencing used PBMCs. The source is a man in his forties in good health and CMV-seronegative. Both conserved end residues are part of each CDR3. D genes are given only for firm matches.

j_gene: TRBJ2-1
d_gene: NA
v_gene: TRBV19
len: 13
CDR3aa: CASSILARNEQFF

j_gene: TRBJ2-7
d_gene: TRBD1
v_gene: TRBV14
len: 15
CDR3aa: CASSARDRPSYEQYF

j_gene: TRBJ2-5
d_gene: NA
v_gene: TRBV7-6
len: 15
CDR3aa: CASSLEVGRDETQYF

j_gene: TRBJ2-3
d_gene: TRBD1
v_gene: TRBV2
len: 15
CDR3aa: CASRGRRGQPDTQYF

j_gene: TRBJ2-3
d_gene: TRBD2
v_gene: TRBV9
len: 16
CDR3aa: CASSASIAGGRDTQYF

j_gene: TRBJ1-6
d_gene: NA
v_gene: TRBV2
len: 15
CDR3aa: CASSARTTENSPLHF

j_gene: TRBJ2-5
d_gene: NA
v_gene: TRBV30
len: 16
CDR3aa: CAWSAQQGRGAETQYF

j_gene: TRBJ1-4
d_gene: TRBD1
v_gene: TRBV5-8
len: 14
CDR3aa: CASSSRTGREKLFF

j_gene: TRBJ2-7
d_gene: TRBD1
v_gene: TRBV29-1
len: 13
CDR3aa: CSVTRQGIYEQYF

j_gene: TRBJ1-1
d_gene: TRBD1
v_gene: TRBV6-1
len: 14
CDR3aa: CASSAPGTEDEAFF

j_gene: TRBJ2-3
d_gene: TRBD2
v_gene: TRBV19
len: 15
CDR3aa: CASSIDGGDGDTQYF

j_gene: TRBJ2-7
d_gene: NA
v_gene: TRBV11-2
len: 14
CDR3aa: CASSLNRFSYEQYF

j_gene: TRBJ2-5
d_gene: TRBD2
v_gene: TRBV14
len: 17
CDR3aa: CASSQDWRLAEQETQYF

j_gene: TRBJ2-2
d_gene: TRBD2
v_gene: TRBV5-6
len: 16
CDR3aa: CASSATSGGNTGELFF

j_gene: TRBJ2-3
d_gene: NA
v_gene: TRBV5-1
len: 13
CDR3aa: CASSDATGFTQYF

j_gene: TRBJ2-5
d_gene: TRBD1
v_gene: TRBV4-2
len: 16
CDR3aa: CASSQSHRTGWETQYF

j_gene: TRBJ1-1
d_gene: NA
v_gene: TRBV28
len: 12
CDR3aa: CASSLRQTEAFF